This T cell receptor beta chain was identified in a study of cytomegalovirus exposure and HLA in healthy donors (dated by TCRdb to 2016 to 2017). For the study in its entirety: The approximately 710 repertoires of the first cohort and the 95 to 150 validation repertoires were produced on the same platform, according to a later analysis. The aim of the study was to test whether cataloging public T cell receptors could identify signatures of past pathogen exposure. Along with the approximately 650-subject first cohort, a separate validation cohort of roughly 110 different subjects was used. To predict cytomegalovirus infection status, the study combined high-throughput TCR immunosequencing, statistical association of individual TCRs with disease status, and machine learning.

Details on this clone: The target of this receptor is not known. Per-nucleotide qualities are absent, and no much larger clonotype sits a single base away.

Based on the germline V gene, the CDR1 and CDR2 sequences are ENHRY and SYGVKD. Inclusive of the bounding cysteine and phenylalanine, the CDR3 is 16 residues long. Just CDR3 DNA is preserved here, 48 bases in frame from base 1. The germline V and J ends show losses of 6 bases and 0 bases respectively, and no gene match explains 3 bases of the junction. Overall results and qualifications from the work: Most TCR sequences were observed very rarely across donors, whereas some public TCRs were present in many individuals. The study listed over 150 TCR beta chains as associated with cytomegalovirus. The classifier was reported to diagnose cytomegalovirus status with high specificity and sensitivity in both the original and validation cohorts. A later analysis found that TCRs clustered in the first cohort also tended to co-occur in the roughly 120 validation repertoires, with approximately 93% of cluster scores above 0. In vitro tests confirmed that three of the cytomegalovirus-associated TCR beta chains recognize cytomegalovirus antigens. A later analysis had no HLA typing for the validation cohort, so co-occurrence there was scored across all 120 or so repertoires. It was suggested by the authors that the approach could potentially be generalized to other disease states and immunological phenotypes.

Receptor amplification or capture employed the immunoSEQ multiplex PCR assay. For the original study's pipeline: To diagnose cytomegalovirus status from the catalog of TCR beta chain sequences, a statistical classification framework was built. Sourced from immuneACCESS, this table was stored by TCRdb with only in-frame sequences that have V and J called. A share of the clones is absent; for the studies checked, an unresolved V gene accounts for under half, and the remainder has no known explanation. The V and J calls and clone size are taken from that table; D and trimming were inferred from the DNA. This sample comprises approximately 280,000 clones, 85% to 90% of them detected only once. The ten largest clones add up to about 0.99% of the sample. Separate from the roughly 700-subject first cohort, the validation cohort of over 90 subjects was the group to which the donors belonged.

This sequence originates from a woman aged 18-29 years in good health and CMV-seronegative. The sample taken for sequencing was PBMCs. The rearrangement joined TRBV10-3 to TRBJ2-3; 13 central bases correspond to TRBD2. The bases read TGTGCCATCAGCGGGACTAGCGGGACGAGCACAGATACGCAGTATTTT. Its product reads: CAISGTSGTSTDTQYF.